The 23 T cell receptor beta chains given below trace back to one sample, sequenced in a study of T cell responses to AZD1222 COVID-19 vaccine. Libraries were prepared by immunoSEQ multiplex PCR; TCRdb keeps only in-frame clonotypes and omits some of them. The sample has some 120,000 clones; about 88% are singletons. The specimen comprised peripheral blood, sampled on day 0 of AZD1222 vaccination. The source of these receptors is an adult in good health.

The gene calls are TRBV3-1 (or the pseudogene TRBV3-2) and TRBJ1-1, with D maybe TRBD1 (6 bases). Germline V gene data show CDR1 as LGHDT and CDR2 as YNNKEL (reference sequence). This CDR3 has 12 residues. V lost 7 bases, J lost 4 bases, and 10 bases lay in between. Written as DNA, the CDR3 is TGTGCCAGCAAAACAGGGAGCACTGAAGCTTTCTTT. Its translation is CASKTGSTEAFF.

The chain recombines TRBV11-3 with TRBJ1-1; unclear D gene. The CDR3 spans 13 residues. Germline V gene sequence: CDR1 SGHNT, CDR2 YENEEA. The V gene lost 5 bases and the J gene lost 2 bases, with 9 bases spanning the gap. The CDR3 bases are TGTGCCAGCAGCCTACAGTTAAACACTGAAGCTTTCTTT. This codes for CASSLQLNTEAFF.

The gene calls are TRBV5-5 and TRBJ1-1; no firm D call. This CDR3 region has 13 residues. Germline V gene lookup returns CDR1 SGHKS and CDR2 YYEKEE (reference sequence). Trimming shortened V by 2 bases and J by 1 base, and 6 bases separated the two germline ends. The CDR3 DNA reads as TGTGCCAGCAGCTTTACACCGAACACTGAAGCTTTCTTT. Translated, it gives CASSFTPNTEAFF.

This sequence joins TRBV11-2 and TRBJ2-7; D not certain. The CDR3 spans 14 residues. Germline lookup yields CDR1 SGHAT and CDR2 FQNNGV. Between the trimmed V and J ends, which lost 6 bases and 0 bases, there was a span of 12 bases. The CDR3 sequence: CASSPVAYSYEQYF. The CDR3 DNA reads TGTGCCAGCAGTCCGGTTGCGTACTCCTACGAGCAGTACTTC.

The rearrangement links TRBV30 to TRBJ2-1; weak D call: TRBD2 (5 bases). The CDR3 sequence is 13 residues long. From germline, CDR1 is GTSNPN and CDR2 SVGIG (reference sequence). The V and J ends lost 2 bases and 6 bases respectively, with 11 bases between them. The CDR3 region is CAWSRGVPNEQFF. The CDR3 DNA follows: TGTGCCTGGAGTCGGGGAGTGCCCAATGAGCAGTTCTTC.

The J gene is TRBJ2-7, the V gene TRBV19, with 9 bases matching TRBD2. This CDR3 has 13 amino acids. Germline CDR1 reads LNHDA; CDR2 reads SQIVND (reference sequence). The J segment lost 7 bases and the V segment lost 5 bases, leaving 6 bases of the junction unmatched. This CDR3 is CASSSSGGREQYF. The CDR3 DNA sequence: TGTGCCAGTAGTTCCAGCGGGGGGCGGGAGCAGTACTTC.

This rearrangement joins TRBV5-5 to TRBJ1-4; D gene unclear. Germline V gives CDR1 SGHKS, CDR2 YYEKEE (reference sequence). Trimming pared 6 bases from V and 0 bases from J, leaving 9 bases between. The CDR3 contains 14 residues. The CDR3 sequence is CASNRRATNEKLFF. For the CDR3, the DNA is TGTGCCAGCAACCGTCGAGCAACTAATGAAAAACTGTTTTTT. The full variable domain, completed using reference TRBV5-5 and TRBJ1-4, is DAGVTQSPTHLIKTRGQQVTLRCSPISGHKSVSWYQQVLGQGPQFIFQYYEKEERGRGNFPDRFSARQFPNYSSELNVNALLLGDSALYLCASNRRATNEKLFFGSGTQLSVL.

V is TRBV28 and J is TRBJ2-1; 7 positions match TRBD2. The CDR3 has 16 amino acids. J was trimmed by 4 bases and V by 4 bases; bases with no gene match: 10. The V gene's germline CDR1 is MDHEN and CDR2 SYDVKM. The CDR3 nucleotides are TGTGCCAGCAGTTCCCGTGATAGCGGGTCTTACAATGAGCAGTTCTTC. This encodes CASSSRDSGSYNEQFF. Looking up the rest from reference TRBV28 and TRBJ2-1 gives the full variable domain: DVKVTQSSRYLVKRTGEKVFLECVQDMDHENMFWYRQDPGLGLRLIYFSYDVKMKEKGDIPEGYSVSREKKERFSLILESASTNQTSMYLCASSSRDSGSYNEQFFGPGTRLTVL.

The chain employs TRBV5-1 and TRBJ1-3; D remains unclear. This CDR3 is built from 16 residues. Per the germline V gene, CDR1 is SGHRS and CDR2 is YFSETQ. With 0 bases removed from V and 0 bases from J, the gap between germline ends came to 10 bases. The CDR3 DNA is TGCGCCAGCAGCTTGGTTGGAGTCACCTCTGGAAACACCATATATTTT. Its protein is CASSLVGVTSGNTIYF.

The V call is TRBV5-5, the J call TRBJ1-2; 7 positions match TRBD1. In germline, CDR1 is SGHKS, CDR2 YYEKEE (reference sequence). The CDR3 loop spans 14 amino acids. J lost 6 bases, V lost 1 base, and 6 bases had no gene match. CDR3 in DNA: TGTGCCAGCAGCTTGACGCCTACAGGGGATGGCTACACCTTC. It encodes CASSLTPTGDGYTF. Full variable domain (remainder filled in from reference TRBV5-5 and TRBJ1-2): DAGVTQSPTHLIKTRGQQVTLRCSPISGHKSVSWYQQVLGQGPQFIFQYYEKEERGRGNFPDRFSARQFPNYSSELNVNALLLGDSALYLCASSLTPTGDGYTFGSGTRLTVV.

This rearrangement joins TRBV3-1 (or the pseudogene TRBV3-2) to TRBJ1-6, with D perhaps matching TRBD1 (5 bases). V lost 1 base to trimming and J lost 4 bases, with 8 bases between them. Germline CDR1 and CDR2: LGHDT and YNNKEL (reference sequence). This CDR3 spans 15 amino acids. The CDR3 reads CASSQVGGYNSPLHF. In DNA, the CDR3 is TGTGCCAGCAGCCAAGTTGGGGGGTATAATTCACCCCTCCACTTT.

The chain carries TRBV6-5 and TRBJ2-1, with 7 positions matching TRBD2. Trimming cost V 1 base and J 5 bases; bases outside gene matches: 5. The germline V gene encodes CDR1 MNHEY and CDR2 SVGAGI. This CDR3 spans 15 amino acids. The CDR3 reads CASSYYSSGNNEQFF. The CDR3 DNA reads as TGTGCCAGCAGTTACTACTCTAGCGGCAACAATGAGCAGTTCTTC.

The V and J genes are TRBV7-6 and TRBJ1-1; D is undetermined. Germline CDR1 is SGHVS and CDR2 is FNYEAQ. The CDR3 sequence is 13 residues long. V lost 1 base and J lost 1, with 4 bases in between. This chain's CDR3 is CASSLGRNTEAFF. The CDR3 coding sequence is TGTGCCAGCAGCTTAGGACGGAACACTGAAGCTTTCTTT.

The chain uses TRBV6-5 and TRBJ2-7; D may be TRBD2 (5 bases). Deletions cut 2 bases from V and 3 bases from J, with 11 bases between. CDR3 size: 14 residues. The V gene's germline CDR1 is MNHEY and CDR2 SVGAGI. The CDR3 nucleotides read TGTGCCAGCAGTTACGCGAGGGTCGGCTACGAGCAGTACTTC. As protein: CASSYARVGYEQYF.

This rearrangement joins TRBV11-3 to TRBJ1-2; unclear D gene. Trimming left V 5 bases short and J 8 bases short, with 12 bases between. The CDR3 sequence is 12 residues long. Germline CDR1 reads SGHNT; CDR2 reads YENEEA. Here the CDR3 reads CASSLRAGGYTF. CDR3 in DNA: TGTGCCAGCAGCCTAAGGGCGGGGGGCTACACCTTC. The variable domain in full, completed from reference TRBV11-3 and TRBJ1-2, reads EAGVVQSPRYKIIEKKQPVAFWCNPISGHNTLYWYLQNLGQGPELLIRYENEEAVDDSQLPKDRFSAERLKGVDSTLKIQPAELGDSAVYLCASSLRAGGYTFGSGTRLTVV.

In the case of this clone: Other DNA sequences in the same sample also yield this CDR3. The gene calls are TRBV7-2 and TRBJ1-3; unclear D gene. The germline V gene encodes CDR1 SGHTA and CDR2 FQGNSA. With 0 bases removed from V and 0 bases from J, the gap between germline ends came to 9 bases. The CDR3 has 16 amino acids. The CDR3 sequence: CASSLAGSASGNTIYF. The CDR3 DNA sequence: TGTGCCAGCAGCTTAGCAGGGAGCGCCTCTGGAAACACCATATATTTT. Full variable domain (remainder filled in from reference TRBV7-2 and TRBJ1-3): GAGVSQSPSNKVTEKGKDVELRCDPISGHTALYWYRQSLGQGLEFLIYFQGNSAPDKSGLPSDRFSAERTGGSVSTLTIQRTQQEDSAVYLCASSLAGSASGNTIYFGEGSWLTVV.

The chain couples TRBV11-2 to TRBJ2-3; D remains unclear. Germline V gene lookup returns CDR1 SGHAT and CDR2 FQNNGV. V shed 6 bases and J shed 4 bases, with 11 bases lying between them. This CDR3 spans 13 amino acids. The CDR3 loop is CASSAFYPDTQYF. The CDR3 DNA sequence: TGTGCCAGCAGTGCCTTTTATCCAGATACGCAGTATTTT.

This clone came up a few times. At the DNA level, this CDR3 is encoded by other sequences in the same sample as well. The chain is built from TRBV12-3 or TRBV12-4 and TRBJ1-2; D gene unclear. Trimming shortened V by 4 bases and J by 4 bases, and 10 bases separated the two germline ends. The CDR3 is 13 amino acids. The CDR3 DNA is TGTGCCAGCAGTTCCGGGTCTTTCTATGGCTACACCTTC. Translating it yields CASSSGSFYGYTF.

The rearrangement uses TRBV18 and TRBJ2-7; 7 nucleotides align to TRBD2. From germline, CDR1 is KGHSH and CDR2 LQKENI. V dropped 0 bases and J dropped 3; count of bases not matched to a gene: 5. CDR3 length equals 15 residues. The CDR3 DNA is TGTGCCAGCTCACCACCGGGGAGGGCTAGCTACGAGCAGTACTTC. Residues: CASSPPGRASYEQYF.

This chain joins TRBV25-1 and TRBJ2-1; D is uncertain. V was pared by 5 bases and J by 15 bases, with 14 bases between. This CDR3 spans 11 amino acids. CDR1 is MGHDK and CDR2 is SYGVNS in the germline V gene. CDR3 bases: TGTGCCAGCAGTTCCGGCAGGTTACCGTTCTTC. Its protein is CASSSGRLPFF.

The chain uses TRBV7-3 and TRBJ2-7; 12 positions match TRBD2. Germline V gene data show CDR1 as SGHTA and CDR2 as FQGTGA. Trimming at V came to 5 bases and at J to 1 base, leaving 3 bases not matched to a gene. The CDR3 is 15 residues long. The CDR3 nucleotides read TGTGCCAGCAGCATACTAGCGGGAGGTTCCTACGAGCAGTACTTC. Translated, it gives CASSILAGGSYEQYF. Using reference TRBV7-3 and TRBJ2-7 for the parts outside the CDR3, the full variable domain is GAGVSQTPSNKVTEKGKYVELRCDPISGHTALYWYRQSLGQGPEFLIYFQGTGAADDSGLPNDRFFAVRPEGSVSTLKIQRTERGDSAVYLCASSILAGGSYEQYFGPGTRLTVT.

This chain links TRBV24-1 with TRBJ2-5; 9 bases agree with TRBD1. CDR3 length: 15 amino acids. The germline V gene encodes CDR1 KGHDR and CDR2 SFDVKD. The ends lost 0 bases at V and 3 bases at J; junction bases unmatched: 1. CDR3 region: CATSDLGTGKETQYF. The CDR3, as DNA: TGTGCCACCAGTGATTTGGGGACAGGGAAAGAGACCCAGTACTTC.

The chain has TRBV7-2 and TRBJ2-3, with 7 positions matching TRBD2. Germline V gene data show CDR1 as SGHTA and CDR2 as FQGNSA. The CDR3 sequence is 16 residues long. V was pared by 6 bases and J by 1 base, with 10 bases of the junction left unmatched. The CDR3 region is CASSQAYAGGTDTQYF. The CDR3, as DNA: TGTGCCAGCAGTCAGGCTTATGCGGGGGGCACAGATACGCAGTATTTT. The complete variable domain, with remaining parts taken from reference TRBV7-2 and TRBJ2-3, reads GAGVSQSPSNKVTEKGKDVELRCDPISGHTALYWYRQSLGQGLEFLIYFQGNSAPDKSGLPSDRFSAERTGGSVSTLTIQRTQQEDSAVYLCASSQAYAGGTDTQYFGPGTRLTVL.